This T cell receptor (beta chain) is drawn from a study of blood T cell repertoires in COVID-19. Study background: Samples taken during acute and convalescent COVID-19 were collected in the United States, Italy and Spain. Sources were T cells, B-cell-depleted T cells, or PBMCs; the material itself was cDNA or gDNA.

With 4 bases clipped from V and 5 bases from J, the junction kept 3 bases outside the gene matches. This CDR3 has 13 residues. Per germline, CDR1 SGHDT and CDR2 YYEEEE. Methods used by the authors: From reference gene primer amplification, estimates of nucleated cell counts were derived. Clones were sequenced by immunoSEQ multiplex PCR, and TCRdb holds only the in-frame ones, with some missing. V and J calls and clone size are as listed in that table; D and trimming were resolved from the DNA. This table has under 250,000 clones, around four fifths appearing once. The sequenced material came from peripheral blood. The V and J genes are TRBV5-6 and TRBJ1-5, with TRBD1 matching over 7 bases. This TCR derives from a woman between 55 and 75 years old who had recovered from COVID-19. CDR3 amino acids: CASSQTGHQPQHF. The CDR3 DNA is TGTGCCAGCAGCCAGACAGGGCATCAGCCCCAGCATTTT.